This is a list of T cell receptor beta chains from one sample in a study of shared clonotypes between healthy human individuals. Clones were read by immunoSEQ multiplex PCR, and TCRdb kept only the in-frame ones, dropping some. The sample has roughly 2 million clones, 95% seen once. The sample comprised naive CD4+ T cells sorted from blood. The receptors come from a man aged 18-30 years in good health. Each CDR3 is given with its conserved first and last residue. A D gene is named only where the DNA matches it firmly. Only some rows state a clone size, as once, few, many or a class for expanded clones.

NA,TRBD2,TRBJ2-1,TRBV7-2,CASNLVAGVYNEQFF,TGTGCCAGCAACTTAGTCGCGGGAGTGTACAATGAGCAGTTCTTC
NA,TRBD1,TRBJ2-7,TRBV7-6,CATADRANYEQYF,TGTGCCACTGCGGACAGGGCAAATTACGAGCAGTACTTC
NA,NA,TRBJ2-2,TRBV7-9,CASSPGLAGELFF,TGTGCCAGCAGCCCAGGGTTGGCCGGGGAGCTGTTTTTT
NA,NA,TRBJ2-2,TRBV5-1,CASIGGSGTGELFF,TGCGCCAGCATTGGGGGCTCGGGCACCGGGGAGCTGTTTTTT
NA,NA,TRBJ1-3,TRBV28,CASRTGGNTIYF,TGTGCCAGCAGAACAGGGGGAAACACCATATATTTT
NA,NA,TRBJ2-3,TRBV6-6,CASSPWGTQTSDTQYF,TGTGCCAGCAGTCCTTGGGGGACCCAAACATCGGATACGCAGTATTTT
NA,NA,TRBJ1-5,TRBV10-3,CAISESMVTNQPQHF,TGTGCCATCAGTGAGTCGATGGTTACAAATCAGCCCCAGCATTTT
NA,NA,TRBJ2-4,TRBV25-1,CASSGHPIGAKNIQYF,TGTGCCAGCAGTGGCCATCCTATAGGGGCCAAAAACATTCAGTACTTC
NA,TRBD1,TRBJ1-1,TRBV6-5,CASKGQVTNTEAFF,TGTGCCAGCAAAGGACAGGTTACGAACACTGAAGCTTTCTTT
NA,NA,TRBJ2-1,TRBV29-1,CSVGERYMEKQQQFF,TGCAGCGTAGGGGAGAGGTATATGGAGAAACAGCAGCAGTTCTTC
NA,NA,TRBJ1-2,TRBV28,CASSFVGYGYTF,TGTGCCAGCAGTTTCGTGGGCTATGGCTACACCTTC
NA,TRBD1,TRBJ2-2,TRBV25-1,CASKGQAETGELFF,TGTGCCAGCAAAGGACAGGCGGAAACCGGGGAGCTGTTTTTT
NA,TRBD2,TRBJ2-7,TRBV4-3,CASSQELAATYEQYF,TGCGCCAGCAGCCAAGAACTAGCGGCAACCTACGAGCAGTACTTC
NA,NA,TRBJ2-2,TRBV18,CASSPVVGVELFF,TGTGCCAGCTCACCGGTTGTCGGAGTGGAGCTGTTTTTT
NA,NA,TRBJ1-1,TRBV18,CASSPTAMNTEAFF,TGTGCCAGCTCACCAACGGCAATGAACACTGAAGCTTTCTTT
NA,TRBD2,TRBJ2-4,TRBV6-1,CASSEEYRVAGVDKNIQYF,TGTGCCAGCAGTGAAGAATACCGGGTAGCGGGAGTTGACAAAAACATTCAGTACTTC
once,TRBD2,TRBJ2-1,TRBV11-3,CASSQTSGRLSSYNEQFF,TGTGCCAGCAGCCAGACTAGCGGTCGTTTGAGCTCCTACAATGAGCAGTTCTTC
NA,NA,TRBJ2-4,TRBV2,CASSEEIVDIQYF,TGTGCCAGCAGTGAAGAGATCGTGGACATTCAGTACTTC
NA,TRBD2,TRBJ2-1,TRBV14,CASSLRLAGAEQFF,TGTGCCAGCAGCCTCCGACTAGCGGGAGCTGAGCAGTTCTTC
NA,NA,TRBJ1-5,TRBV6-6,CASSSLDGINQPQHF,TGTGCCAGCAGTTCCCTGGACGGCATCAATCAGCCCCAGCATTTT
NA,TRBD1,TRBJ2-7,TRBV4-1,CASSGDEGQGAHGQYF,TGCGCCAGCAGCGGGGACGAGGGACAGGGGGCCCACGGGCAGTACTTC
NA,NA,TRBJ2-1,TRBV19,CANRGNGEQFF,TGTGCCAACCGGGGTAATGGGGAGCAGTTCTTC
once,TRBD1,TRBJ1-6,TRBV9,CASSVGGQAYNSPLHF,TGTGCCAGCAGCGTAGGCGGACAGGCCTATAATTCACCCCTCCACTTT
NA,NA,TRBJ2-7,TRBV6-6,CASSYLWDVPYEQYF,TGTGCCAGCAGTTATCTGTGGGACGTACCCTACGAGCAGTACTTC
NA,NA,TRBJ2-7,TRBV6-1,CASSELGSPPYEQYF,TGTGCCAGCAGTGAACTCGGGTCCCCTCCCTACGAGCAGTACTTC
NA,NA,TRBJ1-3,TRBV7-2,CASSSGNTIYF,TGTGCCAGCAGCTCCGGAAACACCATATATTTT
once,NA,TRBJ2-2,TRBV6-1,CASSELQANTGELFF,TGTGCCAGCAGTGAATTGCAGGCGAACACCGGGGAGCTGTTTTTT
NA,TRBD1,TRBJ1-1,TRBV28,CASSSLPGQKNTEAFF,TGTGCCAGCAGTTCCCTCCCGGGACAGAAGAACACTGAAGCTTTCTTT
NA,NA,TRBJ1-6,TRBV2,CASSEGQGVSYNSPLHF,TGTGCCAGCAGTGAAGGGCAGGGAGTTTCCTATAATTCACCCCTCCACTTT
NA,NA,TRBJ1-4,TRBV6-1,CASSEAVGGYGEKLFF,TGTGCCAGCAGTGAAGCGGTAGGGGGGTATGGTGAAAAACTGTTTTTT
NA,NA,TRBJ1-3,TRBV11-2,CASSLDRGNTIYF,TGTGCCAGCAGCTTAGACCGGGGAAACACCATATATTTT
NA,TRBD2,TRBJ2-7,TRBV19,CASSISAGGRYEQYF,TGTGCCAGTAGTATTTCAGCGGGAGGGAGATACGAGCAGTACTTC
NA,TRBD2,TRBJ2-1,TRBV10-3,CAISEWEGFEQFF,TGTGCCATCAGTGAGTGGGAGGGCTTTGAGCAGTTCTTC
once,TRBD2,TRBJ2-1,TRBV7-2,CASSLVAGVNEQFF,TGTGCCAGCAGCTTAGTAGCGGGAGTGAATGAGCAGTTCTTC
few,NA,TRBJ2-2,TRBV10-1,CASKRTTGGELFF,TGCGCCAGCAAACGGACGACGGGCGGGGAGCTGTTTTTT
NA,NA,TRBJ2-1,TRBV21-1,CASSTGRLGRRVYEQFF,TGTGCCAGCAGCACCGGGCGCCTAGGACGTAGAGTCTATGAGCAGTTCTTC
NA,TRBD2,TRBJ2-7,TRBV5-1,CASSFVASGSYEQYF,TGCGCCAGCAGCTTTGTGGCTAGCGGAAGCTACGAGCAGTACTTC
NA,NA,TRBJ1-5,TRBV7-8,CASSLDRYPGTYSNQPQHF,TGTGCCAGCAGCTTAGATCGCTATCCAGGGACCTATAGCAATCAGCCCCAGCATTTT
once,NA,TRBJ1-6,TRBV30,CAWSRDTSVSPLHF,TGTGCCTGGAGTAGGGACACCTCCGTTTCACCCCTCCACTTT
NA,NA,TRBJ1-1,TRBV28,CASSLVDGTEAFF,TGTGCCAGCAGCCTAGTGGATGGCACTGAAGCTTTCTTT
NA,NA,TRBJ2-1,TRBV11-2,CASSLTRVNNDNEQFF,TGTGCCAGCAGCTTAACTAGGGTAAACAATGACAATGAGCAGTTCTTC
once,NA,TRBJ2-6,TRBV7-8,CASSRQSSGANVLTF,TGTGCCAGCAGCCGACAGTCCTCTGGGGCCAACGTCCTGACTTTC
NA,NA,TRBJ2-5,TRBV5-1,CASSTQQETQYF,TGCGCCAGCAGCACACAACAAGAGACCCAGTACTTC
NA,NA,TRBJ1-4,TRBV2,CASSAGRSGEKLFF,TGTGCCAGCAGTGCGGGGCGCTCCGGTGAAAAACTGTTTTTT
once,NA,TRBJ1-2,TRBV6-1,CASSEVERGNYGYTF,TGTGCCAGCAGTGAAGTTGAACGGGGTAACTATGGCTACACCTTC
NA,NA,TRBJ1-2,TRBV28,CASSLLETGYTF,TGTGCCAGCAGTTTATTGGAAACCGGCTACACCTTC
NA,TRBD1,TRBJ1-2,TRBV7-9,CASSLRTGSEGYGYTF,TGTGCCAGCAGCCTCCGGACAGGGTCAGAAGGATATGGCTACACCTTC
NA,TRBD2,TRBJ2-1,TRBV6-5,CASSYSSGSRINEQFF,TGTGCCAGCAGTTACTCTAGCGGGAGCCGTATCAATGAGCAGTTCTTC
NA,NA,TRBJ2-7,TRBV7-2,CASSLNWVSGVAYEQYF,TGTGCCAGCAGCTTAAACTGGGTGTCAGGGGTCGCCTACGAGCAGTACTTC
NA,TRBD1,TRBJ2-1,TRBV5-6,CASSWGTGLFYNEQFF,TGTGCCAGCAGCTGGGGGACAGGCCTGTTCTACAATGAGCAGTTCTTC
NA,TRBD1,TRBJ2-1,TRBV4-1,CASSQVRTGKYNEQFF,TGCGCCAGCAGCCAGGTTAGGACAGGGAAATACAATGAGCAGTTCTTC
NA,NA,TRBJ1-6,TRBV15,CATSRGRNSPLHF,TGTGCCACCAGCAGAGGTCGGAATTCACCCCTCCACTTT